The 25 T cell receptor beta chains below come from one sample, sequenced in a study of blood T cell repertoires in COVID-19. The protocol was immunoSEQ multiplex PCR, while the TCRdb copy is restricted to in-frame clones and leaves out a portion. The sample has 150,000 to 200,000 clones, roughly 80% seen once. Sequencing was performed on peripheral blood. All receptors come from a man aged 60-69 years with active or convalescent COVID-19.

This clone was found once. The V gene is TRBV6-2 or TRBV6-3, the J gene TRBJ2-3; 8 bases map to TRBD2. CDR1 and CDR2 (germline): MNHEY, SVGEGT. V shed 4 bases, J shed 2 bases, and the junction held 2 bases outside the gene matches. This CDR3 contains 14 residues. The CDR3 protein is CASSSLADTDTQYF. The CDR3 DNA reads TGTGCCAGCAGTTCACTAGCGGACACAGATACGCAGTATTTT.

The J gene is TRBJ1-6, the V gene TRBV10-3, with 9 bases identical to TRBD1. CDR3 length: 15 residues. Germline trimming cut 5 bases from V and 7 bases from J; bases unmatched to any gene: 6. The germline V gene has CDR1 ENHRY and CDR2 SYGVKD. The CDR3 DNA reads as TGTGCCATCAGTACGGACAGGGGTGGCAATTCACCCCTCCACTTT. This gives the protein CAISTDRGGNSPLHF.

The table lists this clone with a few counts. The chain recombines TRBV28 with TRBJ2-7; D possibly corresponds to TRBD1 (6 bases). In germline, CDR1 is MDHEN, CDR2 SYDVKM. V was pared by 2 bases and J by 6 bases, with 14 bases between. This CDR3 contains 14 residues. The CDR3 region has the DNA TGTGCCAGCAGTTTACAGGGGTTCGATGGCGAGCAGTACTTC. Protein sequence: CASSLQGFDGEQYF.

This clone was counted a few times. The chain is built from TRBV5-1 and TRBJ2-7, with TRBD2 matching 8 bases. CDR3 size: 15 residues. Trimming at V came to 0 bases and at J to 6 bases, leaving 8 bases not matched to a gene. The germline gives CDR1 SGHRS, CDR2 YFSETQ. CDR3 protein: CASSLAGTSLFEQYF. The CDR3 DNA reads TGCGCCAGCAGCTTGGCCGGGACTAGTCTCTTCGAGCAGTACTTC.

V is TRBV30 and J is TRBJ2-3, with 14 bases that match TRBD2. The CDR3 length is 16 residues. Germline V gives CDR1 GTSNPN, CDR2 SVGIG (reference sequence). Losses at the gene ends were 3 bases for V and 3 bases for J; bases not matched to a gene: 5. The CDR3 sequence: CAWRSRTSGRTDTQYF. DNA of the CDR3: TGTGCCTGGAGGTCCAGGACTAGCGGGAGGACAGATACGCAGTATTTT.

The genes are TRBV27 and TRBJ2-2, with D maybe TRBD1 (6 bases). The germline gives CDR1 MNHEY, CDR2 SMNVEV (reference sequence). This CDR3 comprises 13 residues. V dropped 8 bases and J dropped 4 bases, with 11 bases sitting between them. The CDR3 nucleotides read TGTGCCAGCGGGAAACAGGGCACCGGGGAGCTGTTTTTT. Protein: CASGKQGTGELFF.

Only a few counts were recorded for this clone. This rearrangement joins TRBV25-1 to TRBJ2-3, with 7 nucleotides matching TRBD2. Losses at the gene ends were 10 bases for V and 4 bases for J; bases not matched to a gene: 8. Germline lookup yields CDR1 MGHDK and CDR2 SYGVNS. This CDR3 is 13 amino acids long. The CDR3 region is CAIKSSGSDTQYF. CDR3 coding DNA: TGTGCCATCAAAAGTAGCGGGTCAGATACGCAGTATTTT.

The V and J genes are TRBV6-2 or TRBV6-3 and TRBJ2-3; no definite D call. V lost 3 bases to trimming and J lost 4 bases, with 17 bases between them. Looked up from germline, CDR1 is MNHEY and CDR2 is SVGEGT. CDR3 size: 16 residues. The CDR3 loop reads CASSYGGWASSDTQYF. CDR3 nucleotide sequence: TGTGCCAGCAGTTATGGTGGGTGGGCGTCATCAGATACGCAGTATTTT.

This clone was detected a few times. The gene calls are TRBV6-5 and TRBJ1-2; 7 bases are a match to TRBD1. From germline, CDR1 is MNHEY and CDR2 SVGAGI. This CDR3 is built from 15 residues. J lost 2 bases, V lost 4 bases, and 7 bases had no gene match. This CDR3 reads CASSFQGGANYGYTF. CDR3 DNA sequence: TGTGCCAGCAGTTTTCAAGGGGGCGCCAACTATGGCTACACCTTC.

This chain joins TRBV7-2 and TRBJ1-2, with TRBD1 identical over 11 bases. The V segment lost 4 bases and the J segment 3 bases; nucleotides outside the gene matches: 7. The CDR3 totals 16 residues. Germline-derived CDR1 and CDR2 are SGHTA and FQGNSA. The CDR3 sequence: CASSSRTGGLDYGYTF. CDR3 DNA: TGTGCCAGCAGCTCCAGGACAGGGGGCCTGGACTATGGCTACACCTTC.

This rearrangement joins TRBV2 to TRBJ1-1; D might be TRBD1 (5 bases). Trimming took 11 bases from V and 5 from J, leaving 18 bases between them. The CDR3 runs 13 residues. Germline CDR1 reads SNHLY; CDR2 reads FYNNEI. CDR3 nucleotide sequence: TGTGCCGTACCTGCGGGGGGTGAAACTGAAGCTTTCTTT. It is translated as CAVPAGGETEAFF. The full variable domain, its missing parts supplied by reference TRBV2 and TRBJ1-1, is EPEVTQTPSHQVTQMGQEVILRCVPISNHLYFYWYRQILGQKVEFLVSFYNNEISEKSEIFDDQFSVERPDGSNFTLKIRSTKLEDSAMYFCAVPAGGETEAFFGQGTRLTVV.

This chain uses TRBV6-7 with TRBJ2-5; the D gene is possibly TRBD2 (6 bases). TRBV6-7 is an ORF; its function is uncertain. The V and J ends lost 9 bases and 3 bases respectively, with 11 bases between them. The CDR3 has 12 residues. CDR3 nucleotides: TGTGCCAGACGGGAGAGCAAAGAGACCCAGTACTTC. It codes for CARRESKETQYF.

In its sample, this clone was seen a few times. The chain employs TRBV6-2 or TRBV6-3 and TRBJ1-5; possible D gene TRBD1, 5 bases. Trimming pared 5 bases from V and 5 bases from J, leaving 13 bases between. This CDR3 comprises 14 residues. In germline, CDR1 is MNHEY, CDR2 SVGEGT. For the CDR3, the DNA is TGTGCCAGCAGTCCAAACTGGGGGGATCAGCCCCAGCATTTT. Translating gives CASSPNWGDQPQHF.

The CDR3 coding sequence is TGCGCCAGCAGCTCCAAGGCGGCGGGGGGGAAGCAGTTCTTC. This codes for CASSSKAAGGKQFF. V and J are TRBV5-1 and TRBJ2-1; TRBD2 aligns across 9 bases. The CDR3 consists of 14 residues. V shed 3 bases, J shed 11 bases, and the junction held 9 bases outside the gene matches. Germline V gene sequence: CDR1 SGHRS, CDR2 YFSETQ.

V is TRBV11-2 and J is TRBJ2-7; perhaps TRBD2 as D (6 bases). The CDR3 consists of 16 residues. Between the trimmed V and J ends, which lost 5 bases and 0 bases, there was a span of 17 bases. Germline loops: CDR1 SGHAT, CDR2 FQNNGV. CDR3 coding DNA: TGTGCCAGCAGCCCCGACTACGAGGGAGGCTCCTACGAGCAGTACTTC. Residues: CASSPDYEGGSYEQYF.

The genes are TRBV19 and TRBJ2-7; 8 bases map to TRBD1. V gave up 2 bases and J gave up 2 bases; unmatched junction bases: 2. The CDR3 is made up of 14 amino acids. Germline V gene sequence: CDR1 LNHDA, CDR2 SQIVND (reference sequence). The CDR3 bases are TGTGCCAGTAGTATACAGGGGGCCCCCTACGAGCAGTACTTC. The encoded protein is CASSIQGAPYEQYF.

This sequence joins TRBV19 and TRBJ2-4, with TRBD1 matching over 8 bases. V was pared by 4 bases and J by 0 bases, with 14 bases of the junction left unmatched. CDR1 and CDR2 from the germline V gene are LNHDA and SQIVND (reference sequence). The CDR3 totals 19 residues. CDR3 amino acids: CASSTRTGPGAVAKNIQYF. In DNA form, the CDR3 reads TGTGCCAGTAGTACGAGGACAGGGCCCGGCGCTGTAGCCAAAAACATTCAGTACTTC. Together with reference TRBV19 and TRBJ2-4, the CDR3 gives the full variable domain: DGGITQSPKYLFRKEGQNVTLSCEQNLNHDAMYWYRQDPGQGLRLIYYSQIVNDFQKGDIAEGYSVSREKKESFPLTVTSAQKNPTAFYLCASSTRTGPGAVAKNIQYFGAGTRLSVL.

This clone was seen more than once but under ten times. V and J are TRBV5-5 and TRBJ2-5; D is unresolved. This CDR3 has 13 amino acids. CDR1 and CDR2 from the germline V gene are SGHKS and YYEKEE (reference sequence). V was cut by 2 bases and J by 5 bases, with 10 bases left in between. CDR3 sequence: CASSFLSGETQYF. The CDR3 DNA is TGTGCCAGCAGCTTCTTGTCCGGGGAGACCCAGTACTTC. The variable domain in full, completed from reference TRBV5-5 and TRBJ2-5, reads DAGVTQSPTHLIKTRGQQVTLRCSPISGHKSVSWYQQVLGQGPQFIFQYYEKEERGRGNFPDRFSARQFPNYSSELNVNALLLGDSALYLCASSFLSGETQYFGPGTRLLVL.

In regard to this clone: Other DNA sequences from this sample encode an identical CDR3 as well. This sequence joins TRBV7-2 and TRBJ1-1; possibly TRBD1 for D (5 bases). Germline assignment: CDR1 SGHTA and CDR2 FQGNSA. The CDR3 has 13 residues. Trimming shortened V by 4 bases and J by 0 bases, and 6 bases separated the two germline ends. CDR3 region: CASSSTVNTEAFF. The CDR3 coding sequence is TGTGCCAGCAGCTCGACAGTGAACACTGAAGCTTTCTTT.

The CDR3 nucleotides read TGTGCTAGTGGCCTGGGTACAGGGCTAGGCACTGAAGCTTTCTTT. It encodes CASGLGTGLGTEAFF. The gene calls are TRBV12-5 and TRBJ1-1, with D possibly matching TRBD1 (6 bases). The germline CDR1 and CDR2 sequences are LGHNT and FRNRAP. The CDR3 spans 15 residues. V gave up 6 bases and J gave up 4 bases, with 18 bases separating them.

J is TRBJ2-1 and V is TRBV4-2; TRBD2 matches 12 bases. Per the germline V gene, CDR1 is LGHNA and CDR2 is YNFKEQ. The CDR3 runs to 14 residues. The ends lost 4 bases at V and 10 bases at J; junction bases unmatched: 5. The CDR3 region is CASSLRLAGEEQFF. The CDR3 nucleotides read TGTGCCAGCAGCCTAAGACTAGCGGGAGAGGAGCAGTTCTTC.

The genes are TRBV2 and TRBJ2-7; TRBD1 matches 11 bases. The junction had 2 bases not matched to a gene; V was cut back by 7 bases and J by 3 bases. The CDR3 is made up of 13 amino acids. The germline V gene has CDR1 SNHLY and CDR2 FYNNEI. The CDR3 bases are TGTGCCAGCACTGGGACAGGGGGCTACGAGCAGTACTTC. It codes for CASTGTGGYEQYF.

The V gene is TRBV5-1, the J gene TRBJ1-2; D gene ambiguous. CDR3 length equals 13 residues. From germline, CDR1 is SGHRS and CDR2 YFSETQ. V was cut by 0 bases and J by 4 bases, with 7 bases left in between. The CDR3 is CASSLGAVYGYTF. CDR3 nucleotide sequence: TGCGCCAGCAGCTTGGGGGCAGTCTATGGCTACACCTTC.

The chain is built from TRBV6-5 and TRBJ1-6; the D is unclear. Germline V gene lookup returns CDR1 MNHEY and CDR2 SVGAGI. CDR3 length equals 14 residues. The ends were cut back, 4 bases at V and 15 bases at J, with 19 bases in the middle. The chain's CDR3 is CASSLPGGPQRLHF. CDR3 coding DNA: TGTGCCAGCAGTTTACCGGGCGGGCCCCAACGCCTCCACTTT.

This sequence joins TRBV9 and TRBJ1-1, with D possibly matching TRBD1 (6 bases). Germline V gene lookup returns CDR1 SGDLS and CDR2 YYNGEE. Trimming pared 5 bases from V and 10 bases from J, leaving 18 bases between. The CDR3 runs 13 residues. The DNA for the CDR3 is TGTGCCAGCAGTAAAGGACAGCCCGGGGTAGCTTTCTTT. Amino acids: CASSKGQPGVAFF.